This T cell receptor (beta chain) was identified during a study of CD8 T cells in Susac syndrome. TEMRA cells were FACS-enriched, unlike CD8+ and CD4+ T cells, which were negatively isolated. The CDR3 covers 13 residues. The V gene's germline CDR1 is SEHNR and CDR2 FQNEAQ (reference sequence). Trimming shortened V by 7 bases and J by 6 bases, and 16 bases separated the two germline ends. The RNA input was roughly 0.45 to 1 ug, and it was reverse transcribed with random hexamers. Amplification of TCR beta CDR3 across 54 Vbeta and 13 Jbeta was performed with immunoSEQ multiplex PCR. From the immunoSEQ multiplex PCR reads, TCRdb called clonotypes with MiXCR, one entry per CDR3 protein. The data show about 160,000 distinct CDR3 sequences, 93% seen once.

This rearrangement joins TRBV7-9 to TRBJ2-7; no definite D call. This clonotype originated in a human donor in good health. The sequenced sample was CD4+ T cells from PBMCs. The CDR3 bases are TGTGCCAGCACCAATCCCGGGTTGGGCGAGCAGTACTTC. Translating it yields CASTNPGLGEQYF.